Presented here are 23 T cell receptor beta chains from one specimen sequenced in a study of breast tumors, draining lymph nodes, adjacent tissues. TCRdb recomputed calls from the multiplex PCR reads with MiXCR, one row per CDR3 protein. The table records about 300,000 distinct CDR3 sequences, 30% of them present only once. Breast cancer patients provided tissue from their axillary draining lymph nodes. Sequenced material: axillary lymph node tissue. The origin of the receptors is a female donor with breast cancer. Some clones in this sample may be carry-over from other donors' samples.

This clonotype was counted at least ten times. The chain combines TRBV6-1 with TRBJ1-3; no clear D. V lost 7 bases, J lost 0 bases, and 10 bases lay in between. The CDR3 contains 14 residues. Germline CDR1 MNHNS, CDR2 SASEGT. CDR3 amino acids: CASNSAFSGNTIYF. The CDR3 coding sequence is TGTGCCAGCAACTCAGCCTTCTCTGGAAACACCATATATTTT.

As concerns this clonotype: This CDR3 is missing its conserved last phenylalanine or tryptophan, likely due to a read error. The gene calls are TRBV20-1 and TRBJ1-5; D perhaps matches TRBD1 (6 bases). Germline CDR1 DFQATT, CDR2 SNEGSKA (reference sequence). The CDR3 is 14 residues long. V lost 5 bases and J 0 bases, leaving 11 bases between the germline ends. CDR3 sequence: CSAEQGYSNQPQHL. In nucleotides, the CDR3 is TGCAGTGCTGAGCAGGGGTATAGCAATCAGCCCCAGCATTTG.

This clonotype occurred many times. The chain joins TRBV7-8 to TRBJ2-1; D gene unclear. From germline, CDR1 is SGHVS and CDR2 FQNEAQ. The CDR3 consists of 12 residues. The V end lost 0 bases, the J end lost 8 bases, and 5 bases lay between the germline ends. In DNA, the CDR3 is TGTGCCAGCAGCTTAGCGTCAGATGAGCAGTTCTTC. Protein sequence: CASSLASDEQFF.

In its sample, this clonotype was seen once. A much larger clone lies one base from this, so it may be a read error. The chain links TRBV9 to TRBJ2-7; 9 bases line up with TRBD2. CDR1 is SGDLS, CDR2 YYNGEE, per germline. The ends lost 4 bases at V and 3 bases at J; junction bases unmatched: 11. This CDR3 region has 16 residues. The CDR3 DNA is TGTGCCAGCAGCCCCAACCCAGCGGGAGGTCTCTACGAGCAGTACTTC. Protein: CASSPNPAGGLYEQYF. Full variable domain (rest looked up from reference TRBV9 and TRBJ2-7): DSGVTQTPKHLITATGQRVTLRCSPRSGDLSVYWYQQSLDQGLQFLIQYYNGEERAKGNILERFSAQQFPDLHSELNLSSLELGDSALYFCASSPNPAGGLYEQYFGPGTRLTVT.

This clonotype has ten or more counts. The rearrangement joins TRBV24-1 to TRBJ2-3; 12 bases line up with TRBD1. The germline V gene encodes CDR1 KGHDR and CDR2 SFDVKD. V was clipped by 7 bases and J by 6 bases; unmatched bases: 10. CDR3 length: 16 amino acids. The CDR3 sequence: CATSAHGTGGRDTQYF. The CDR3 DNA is TGTGCCACCAGCGCGCATGGGACAGGGGGCAGGGATACGCAGTATTTT.

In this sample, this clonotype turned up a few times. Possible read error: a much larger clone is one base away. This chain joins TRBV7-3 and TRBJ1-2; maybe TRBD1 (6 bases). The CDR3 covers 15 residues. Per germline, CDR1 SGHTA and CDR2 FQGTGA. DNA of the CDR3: TGTGCCAGCAGCTTAACCGGGAAGGGGGACTATGGCTACCCCTTC. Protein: CASSLTGKGDYGYPF.

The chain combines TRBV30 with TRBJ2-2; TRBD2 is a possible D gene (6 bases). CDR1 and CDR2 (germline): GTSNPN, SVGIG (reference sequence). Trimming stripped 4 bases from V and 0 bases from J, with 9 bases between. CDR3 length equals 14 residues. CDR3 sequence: CAWKRLANTGELFF. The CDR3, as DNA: TGTGCCTGGAAGCGACTAGCGAACACCGGGGAGCTGTTTTTT.

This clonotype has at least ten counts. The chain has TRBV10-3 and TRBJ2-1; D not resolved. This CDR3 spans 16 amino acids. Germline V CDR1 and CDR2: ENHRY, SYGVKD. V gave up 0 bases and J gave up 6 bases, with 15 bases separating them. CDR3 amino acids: CAISESPGPTSNEQFF. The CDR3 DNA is TGTGCCATCAGTGAGTCGCCGGGCCCCACCAGCAATGAGCAGTTCTTC.

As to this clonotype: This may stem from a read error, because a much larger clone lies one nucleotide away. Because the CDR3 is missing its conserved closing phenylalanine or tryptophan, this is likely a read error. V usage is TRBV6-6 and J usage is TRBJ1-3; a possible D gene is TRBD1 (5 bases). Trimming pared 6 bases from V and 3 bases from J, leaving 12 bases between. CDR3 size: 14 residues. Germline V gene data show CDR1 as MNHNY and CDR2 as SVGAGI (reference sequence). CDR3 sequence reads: CASSPRRGGNTIYS. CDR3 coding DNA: TGTGCCAGCAGCCCCCGGAGGGGTGGAAACACCATATATTCT.

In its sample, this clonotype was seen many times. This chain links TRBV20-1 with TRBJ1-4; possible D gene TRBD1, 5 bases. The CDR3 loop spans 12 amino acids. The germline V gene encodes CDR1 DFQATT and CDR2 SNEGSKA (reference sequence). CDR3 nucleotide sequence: TGCAGCCCGATTTTGGGGGGTGAAAAACTGTTTTTT. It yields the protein CSPILGGEKLFF.

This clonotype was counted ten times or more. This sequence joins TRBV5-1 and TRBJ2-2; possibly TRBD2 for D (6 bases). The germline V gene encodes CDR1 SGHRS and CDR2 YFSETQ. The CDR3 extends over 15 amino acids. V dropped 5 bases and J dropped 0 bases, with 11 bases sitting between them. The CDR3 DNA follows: TGCGCCAGCAGGTGGGAGGCGGCGAACACCGGGGAGCTGTTTTTT. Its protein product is CASRWEAANTGELFF.

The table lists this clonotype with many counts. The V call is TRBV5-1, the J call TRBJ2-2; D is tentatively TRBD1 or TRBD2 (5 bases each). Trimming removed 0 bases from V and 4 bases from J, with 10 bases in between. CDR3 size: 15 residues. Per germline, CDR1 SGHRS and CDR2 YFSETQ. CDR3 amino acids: CASSLAPGTTGELFF. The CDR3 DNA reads TGCGCCAGCAGCTTGGCGCCAGGGACCACCGGGGAGCTGTTTTTT. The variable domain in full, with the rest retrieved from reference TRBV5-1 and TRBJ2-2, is KAGVTQTPRYLIKTRGQQVTLSCSPISGHRSVSWYQQTPGQGLQFLFEYFSETQRNKGNFPGRFSGRQFSNSRSEMNVSTLELGDSALYLCASSLAPGTTGELFFGEGSRLTVL.

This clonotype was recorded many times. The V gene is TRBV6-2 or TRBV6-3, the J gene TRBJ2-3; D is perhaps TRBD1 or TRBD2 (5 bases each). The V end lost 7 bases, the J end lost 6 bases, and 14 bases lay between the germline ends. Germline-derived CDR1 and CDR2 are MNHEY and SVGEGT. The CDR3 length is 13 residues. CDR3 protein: CASTPGTTDTQYF. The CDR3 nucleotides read TGTGCCAGCACCCCCGGGACGACGGATACGCAGTATTTT.

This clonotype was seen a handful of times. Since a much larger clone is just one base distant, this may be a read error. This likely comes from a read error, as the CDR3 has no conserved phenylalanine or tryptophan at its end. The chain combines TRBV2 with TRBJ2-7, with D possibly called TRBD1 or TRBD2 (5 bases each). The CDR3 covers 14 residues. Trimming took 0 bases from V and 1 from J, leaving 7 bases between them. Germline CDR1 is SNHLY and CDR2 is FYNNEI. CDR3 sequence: CASSEARGSYEQYL. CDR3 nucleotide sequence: TGTGCCAGCAGTGAAGCGAGGGGATCCTACGAGCAGTACCTC.

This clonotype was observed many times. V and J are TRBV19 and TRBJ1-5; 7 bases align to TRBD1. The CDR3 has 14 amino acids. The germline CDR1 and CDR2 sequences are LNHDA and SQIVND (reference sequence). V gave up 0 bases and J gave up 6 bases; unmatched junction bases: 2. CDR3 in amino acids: CASSIEAGGQPQHF. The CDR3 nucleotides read TGTGCCAGTAGTATAGAGGCAGGGGGTCAGCCCCAGCATTTT.

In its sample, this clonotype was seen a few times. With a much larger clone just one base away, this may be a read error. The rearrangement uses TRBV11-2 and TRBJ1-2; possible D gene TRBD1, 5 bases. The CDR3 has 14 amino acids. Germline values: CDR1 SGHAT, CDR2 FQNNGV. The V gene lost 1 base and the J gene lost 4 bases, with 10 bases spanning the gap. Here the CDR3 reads CASSLVPGAYGYTF. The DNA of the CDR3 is TGTGCCAGCAGCTTAGTCCCTGGGGCCTATGGCTACACCTTC.

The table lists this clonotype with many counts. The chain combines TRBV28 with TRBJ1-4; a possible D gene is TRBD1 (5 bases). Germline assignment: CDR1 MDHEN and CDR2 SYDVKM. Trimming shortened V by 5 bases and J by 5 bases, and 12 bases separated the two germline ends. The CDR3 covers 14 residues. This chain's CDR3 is CASSLLKGNEKLFF. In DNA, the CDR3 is TGTGCCAGCAGTCTGCTAAAGGGGAATGAAAAACTGTTTTTT.

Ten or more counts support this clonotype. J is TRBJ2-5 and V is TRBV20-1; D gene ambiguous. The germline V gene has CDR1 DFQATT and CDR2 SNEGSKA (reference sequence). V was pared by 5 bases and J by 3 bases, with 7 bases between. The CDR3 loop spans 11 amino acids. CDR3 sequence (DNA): TGCAGTGCTTACCCGGAAGAGACCCAGTACTTC. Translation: CSAYPEETQYF.

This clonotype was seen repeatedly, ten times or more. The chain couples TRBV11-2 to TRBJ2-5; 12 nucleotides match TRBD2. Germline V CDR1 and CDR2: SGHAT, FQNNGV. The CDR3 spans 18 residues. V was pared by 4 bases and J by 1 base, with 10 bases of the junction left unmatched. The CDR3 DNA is TGTGCCAGCAGCTCGGGGCTAGCGGGAGGGCTGGGCCAAGAGACCCAGTACTTC. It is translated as CASSSGLAGGLGQETQYF.

The CDR3 reads CSVKLGGNTEAFF. The CDR3 coding sequence is TGCAGCGTCAAATTAGGGGGGAACACTGAAGCTTTCTTT. The chain couples TRBV29-1 to TRBJ1-1; D is possibly TRBD1 (6 bases). The germline CDR1 and CDR2 sequences are SQVTM and ANQGSEA. V was clipped by 6 bases and J by 1 base, with 12 bases between them. CDR3 length equals 13 residues. The full variable domain, completed using reference TRBV29-1 and TRBJ1-1, is SAVISQKPSRDICQRGTSLTIQCQVDSQVTMMFWYRQQPGQSLTLIATANQGSEATYESGFVIDKFPISRPNLTFSTLTVSNMSPEDSSIYLCSVKLGGNTEAFFGQGTRLTVV.

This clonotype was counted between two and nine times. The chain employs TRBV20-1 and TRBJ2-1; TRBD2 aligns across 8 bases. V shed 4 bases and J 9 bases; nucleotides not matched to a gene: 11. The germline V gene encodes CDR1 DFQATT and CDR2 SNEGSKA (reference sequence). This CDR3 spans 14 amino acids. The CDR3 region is CSAILAAVGAEQFF. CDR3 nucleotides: TGCAGTGCTATACTAGCGGCGGTAGGCGCTGAGCAGTTCTTC.

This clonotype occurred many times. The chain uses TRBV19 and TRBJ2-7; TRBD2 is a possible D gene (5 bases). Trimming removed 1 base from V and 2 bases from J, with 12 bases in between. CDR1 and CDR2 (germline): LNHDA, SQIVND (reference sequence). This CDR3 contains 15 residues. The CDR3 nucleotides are TGTGCCAGTAGTATAGGGGGAAACGGGGCCTACGAGCAGTACTTC. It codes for CASSIGGNGAYEQYF.

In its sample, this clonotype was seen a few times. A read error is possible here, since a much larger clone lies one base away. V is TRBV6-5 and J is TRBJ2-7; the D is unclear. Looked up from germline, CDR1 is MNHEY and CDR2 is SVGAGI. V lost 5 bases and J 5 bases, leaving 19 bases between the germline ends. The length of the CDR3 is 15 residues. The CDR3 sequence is CASSPEYRTAHEQYF. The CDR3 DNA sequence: TGTGCCAGCAGTCCTGAATATCGAACAGCCCACGAGCAGTACTTC.